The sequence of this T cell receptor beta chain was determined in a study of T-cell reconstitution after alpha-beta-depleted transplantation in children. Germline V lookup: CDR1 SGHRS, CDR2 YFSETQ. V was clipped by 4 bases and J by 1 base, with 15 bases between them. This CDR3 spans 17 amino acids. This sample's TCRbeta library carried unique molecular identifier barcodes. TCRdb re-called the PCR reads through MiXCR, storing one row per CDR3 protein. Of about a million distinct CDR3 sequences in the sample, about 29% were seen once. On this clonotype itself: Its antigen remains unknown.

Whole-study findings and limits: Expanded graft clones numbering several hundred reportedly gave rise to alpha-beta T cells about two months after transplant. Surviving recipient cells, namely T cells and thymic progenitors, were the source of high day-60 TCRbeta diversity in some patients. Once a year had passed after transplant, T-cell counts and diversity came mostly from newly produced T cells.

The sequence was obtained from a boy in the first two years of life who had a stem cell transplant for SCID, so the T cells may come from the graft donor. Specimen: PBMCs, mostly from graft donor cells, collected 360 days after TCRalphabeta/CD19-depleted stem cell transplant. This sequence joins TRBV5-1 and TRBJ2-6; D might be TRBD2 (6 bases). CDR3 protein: CASSAAGGRSGANVLTF. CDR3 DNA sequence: TGCGCCAGCAGCGCAGCCGGGGGAAGGTCTGGGGCCAACGTCCTGACTTTC. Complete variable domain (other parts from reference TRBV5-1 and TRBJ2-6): KAGVTQTPRYLIKTRGQQVTLSCSPISGHRSVSWYQQTPGQGLQFLFEYFSETQRNKGNFPGRFSGRQFSNSRSEMNVSTLELGDSALYLCASSAAGGRSGANVLTFGAGSRLTVL.